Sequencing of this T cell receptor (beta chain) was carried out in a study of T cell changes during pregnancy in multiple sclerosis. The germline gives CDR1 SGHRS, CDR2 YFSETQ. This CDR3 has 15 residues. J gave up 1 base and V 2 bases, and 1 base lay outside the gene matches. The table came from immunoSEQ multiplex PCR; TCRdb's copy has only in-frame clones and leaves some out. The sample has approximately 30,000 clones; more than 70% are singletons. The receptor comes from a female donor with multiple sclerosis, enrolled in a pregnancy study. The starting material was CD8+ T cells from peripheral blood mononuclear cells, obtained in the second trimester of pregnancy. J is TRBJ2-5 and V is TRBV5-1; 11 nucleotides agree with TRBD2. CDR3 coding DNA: TGCGCCAGCAGCTTAACTAGCGGGGGCCAAGAGACCCAGTACTTC. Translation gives CASSLTSGGQETQYF.